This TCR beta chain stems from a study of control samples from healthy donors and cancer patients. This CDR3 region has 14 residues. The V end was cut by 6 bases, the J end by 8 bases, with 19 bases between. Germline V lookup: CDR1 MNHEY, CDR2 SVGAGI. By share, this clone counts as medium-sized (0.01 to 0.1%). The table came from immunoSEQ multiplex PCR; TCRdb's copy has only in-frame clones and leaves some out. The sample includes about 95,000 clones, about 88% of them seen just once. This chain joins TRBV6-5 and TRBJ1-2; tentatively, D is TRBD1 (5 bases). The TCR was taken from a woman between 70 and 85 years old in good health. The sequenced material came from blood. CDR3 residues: CASRFTRELVGYTF. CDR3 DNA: TGTGCCAGCAGATTTACCAGGGAATTGGTAGGCTACACCTTC.